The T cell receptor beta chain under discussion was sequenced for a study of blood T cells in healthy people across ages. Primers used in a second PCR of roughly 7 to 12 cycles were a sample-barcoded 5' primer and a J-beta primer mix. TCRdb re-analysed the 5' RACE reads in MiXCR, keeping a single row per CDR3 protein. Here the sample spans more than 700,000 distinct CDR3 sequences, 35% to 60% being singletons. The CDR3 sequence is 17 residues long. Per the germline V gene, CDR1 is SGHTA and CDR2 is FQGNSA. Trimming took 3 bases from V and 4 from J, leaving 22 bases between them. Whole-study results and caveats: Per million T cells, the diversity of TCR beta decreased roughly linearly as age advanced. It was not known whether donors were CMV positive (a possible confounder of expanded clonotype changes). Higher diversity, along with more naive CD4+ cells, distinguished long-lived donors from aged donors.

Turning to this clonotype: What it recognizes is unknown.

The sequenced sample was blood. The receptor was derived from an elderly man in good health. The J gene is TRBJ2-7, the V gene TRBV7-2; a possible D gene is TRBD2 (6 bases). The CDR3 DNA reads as TGTGCCAGCAGCTTGCGGCGAGTGGGGACTGGGGATTACGAGCAGTACTTC. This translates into CASSLRRVGTGDYEQYF.